This T cell receptor (beta chain) was observed in a study of cytotoxic CD8 clonotypes in ibrutinib-treated CLL. Using immunoSEQ multiplex PCR, the repertoire was profiled, and TCRdb retains in-frame clones only, with some absent. The repertoire holds some 130,000 clones, with about 76% as singletons. The V end was cut by 3 bases, the J end by 4 bases, with 13 bases between. The germline V gene has CDR1 SGDLS and CDR2 YYNGEE. The CDR3 length is 14 residues. The specimen was PBMCs, collected after 24 months of ibrutinib treatment. The chain joins TRBV9 to TRBJ1-2; D remains ambiguous. The TCR sequence derives from a human donor with chronic lymphocytic leukemia. CDR3 region: CASSALGQSYGYTF. The CDR3 nucleotides are TGTGCCAGCAGCGCCTTGGGCCAAAGCTATGGCTACACCTTC.